The 22 T cell receptor beta chains below come from one sample, sequenced in a study of control samples from healthy donors and cancer patients. Profiled with immunoSEQ multiplex PCR; TCRdb holds only in-frame clones, not every one. The data hold under 200,000 clones, with roughly 90% observed a single time. Sequenced sample: blood. The receptors stem from a woman in her twenties or thirties in good health.

In DNA form, the CDR3 reads TGTGCCAGCAGCTTAGCGGTGTCGGGGGATCGGTGGAATACGCAGTATTTT. Protein: CASSLAVSGDRWNTQYF. The chain employs TRBV7-8 and TRBJ2-3, with a tentative D call TRBD2 (6 bases). CDR3 length: 17 amino acids. The V gene lost 0 bases and the J gene lost 7 bases, with 20 bases spanning the gap. Germline CDR1 SGHVS, CDR2 FQNEAQ.

The gene calls are TRBV12-5 and TRBJ2-5, with TRBD1 matching over 11 bases. This CDR3 comprises 16 residues. The V segment lost 8 bases and the J segment 4 bases; nucleotides outside the gene matches: 12. Germline CDR1 and CDR2: LGHNT and FRNRAP. The CDR3: CASNRDRGFVGETQYF. The CDR3 nucleotides read TGTGCTAGTAACCGGGACAGGGGGTTTGTAGGAGAGACCCAGTACTTC.

This chain uses TRBV20-1 with TRBJ1-1; TRBD1 is a possible D gene (6 bases). Trimming pared 3 bases from V and 5 bases from J, leaving 16 bases between. This CDR3 is 14 amino acids long. Germline V gives CDR1 DFQATT, CDR2 SNEGSKA (reference sequence). The CDR3: CSASTQGGGTEAFF. The CDR3 bases are TGCAGTGCTAGTACTCAGGGAGGGGGGACTGAAGCTTTCTTT.

J is TRBJ1-5 and V is TRBV18; D remains unclear. V was trimmed by 5 bases and J by 7 bases, leaving 9 bases between them. The CDR3 has 12 amino acids. Germline V lookup: CDR1 KGHSH, CDR2 LQKENI. DNA of the CDR3: TGTGCCAGCTCAGGGTTCAACCAGCCCCAGCATTTT. Translated: CASSGFNQPQHF.

This rearrangement joins TRBV12-3 or TRBV12-4 to TRBJ1-1; a possible D gene is TRBD1 (5 bases). This CDR3 has 12 amino acids. V was clipped by 1 base and J by 7 bases, with 7 bases between them. The CDR3 is CASSLEGREAFF. CDR3 nucleotides: TGTGCCAGCAGTTTAGAGGGACGTGAAGCTTTCTTT.

The chain links TRBV27 to TRBJ2-1, with TRBD2 matching 10 bases. The CDR3 is 15 residues long. Germline trimming cut 5 bases from V and 4 bases from J; bases unmatched to any gene: 5. CDR1 is MNHEY, CDR2 SMNVEV, per germline (reference sequence). In DNA form, the CDR3 reads TGTGCCAGCAGTGCTGGGACTAGCGCTTACAATGAGCAGTTCTTC. This encodes CASSAGTSAYNEQFF.

The genes are TRBV28 and TRBJ2-2; the D is unclear. V was pared by 8 bases and J by 8 bases, with 9 bases between. The CDR3 sequence is 11 residues long. CDR1 and CDR2 from the germline V gene are MDHEN and SYDVKM. The CDR3 loop is CASQTGGELFF. The CDR3 bases are TGTGCCAGCCAGACTGGGGGGGAGCTGTTTTTT. The full variable domain, completed using reference TRBV28 and TRBJ2-2, is DVKVTQSSRYLVKRTGEKVFLECVQDMDHENMFWYRQDPGLGLRLIYFSYDVKMKEKGDIPEGYSVSREKKERFSLILESASTNQTSMYLCASQTGGELFFGEGSRLTVL.

The rearrangement links TRBV28 to TRBJ2-3; no clear D gene. The length of the CDR3 is 14 residues. The V end was cut by 5 bases, the J end by 5 bases, with 14 bases between. CDR1 and CDR2 from the germline V gene are MDHEN and SYDVKM. The CDR3 here is CASSLGLRKDTQYF. Written as DNA, the CDR3 is TGTGCCAGCAGTCTTGGGCTTCGTAAAGATACGCAGTATTTT.

This clone showed up just once. Other DNA sequences within the sample encode an identical CDR3. J is TRBJ1-1 and V is TRBV6-6, with D possibly TRBD1 on 5 matching bases. Trimming stripped 0 bases from V and 6 bases from J, with 8 bases between. The CDR3 spans 13 residues. The germline gives CDR1 MNHNY, CDR2 SVGAGI (reference sequence). This CDR3 reads CASSYSRGPEAFF. The DNA for the CDR3 is TGTGCCAGCAGTTACTCGAGGGGTCCTGAAGCTTTCTTT.

The chain couples TRBV18 to TRBJ1-1; D is unresolved. CDR1 KGHSH and CDR2 LQKENI come from the germline V gene. The length of the CDR3 is 13 residues. Trimming pared 2 bases from V and 1 base from J, leaving 5 bases between. The CDR3 DNA follows: TGTGCCAGCTCACCAGCGGCGAACACTGAAGCTTTCTTT. This codes for CASSPAANTEAFF.

This chain links TRBV19 with TRBJ2-2, with 7 bases that match TRBD2. Per the germline V gene, CDR1 is LNHDA and CDR2 is SQIVND (reference sequence). V lost 5 bases to trimming and J lost 1 base; unmatched junction nucleotides: 7. The CDR3 runs 16 residues. The CDR3: CASSPPGLKNTGELFF. In DNA, the CDR3 is TGTGCCAGTAGTCCCCCGGGACTAAAGAACACCGGGGAGCTGTTTTTT.

The CDR3 reads CAWRGGQGVRETQYF. The CDR3 DNA reads TGTGCCTGGAGAGGCGGACAGGGGGTCCGGGAGACCCAGTACTTC. This chain uses TRBV30 with TRBJ2-5, with 10 bases lining up with TRBD1. Germline V CDR1 and CDR2: GTSNPN, SVGIG (reference sequence). This CDR3 is built from 15 residues. V trimming: 3 bases; J trimming: 5 bases; junction bases outside the gene matches: 9.

V gene TRBV30 combines with J gene TRBJ1-2; weak D call: TRBD1 (6 bases). CDR1 is GTSNPN, CDR2 SVGIG, per germline (reference sequence). V dropped 3 bases and J dropped 4 bases, with 15 bases sitting between them. This CDR3 has 14 amino acids. CDR3 in DNA: TGTGCCTGGAGACCCCCGACAGGCCCCTATGGCTACACCTTC. Its protein product is CAWRPPTGPYGYTF.

The chain employs TRBV5-6 and TRBJ2-2; no reliable D call. The CDR3 has 14 residues. V was trimmed by 0 bases and J by 2 bases, leaving 5 bases between them. Germline loops: CDR1 SGHDT, CDR2 YYEEEE. This chain's CDR3 is CASSLDGNTGELFF. The CDR3 DNA sequence: TGTGCCAGCAGCTTGGACGGAAACACCGGGGAGCTGTTTTTT.

The rearrangement uses TRBV28 and TRBJ1-4, with TRBD1 as a possible D gene (5 bases). Trimming took 4 bases from V and 4 from J, leaving 16 bases between them. CDR1 is MDHEN and CDR2 is SYDVKM in the germline V gene. The CDR3 spans 16 residues. The CDR3 coding sequence is TGTGCCAGCAGTTCCCTCCCGGGACGGGATAATGAAAAACTGTTTTTT. It yields the protein CASSSLPGRDNEKLFF.

The chain recombines TRBV2 with TRBJ2-7, with D unclear. Trimming cost V 6 bases and J 0 bases, with 6 bases left between them. Per germline, CDR1 SNHLY and CDR2 FYNNEI. The CDR3 is 12 amino acids. The CDR3, as DNA: TGTGCCAGCAGAGAGGACTCCTACGAGCAGTACTTC. Residues: CASREDSYEQYF.

V gene TRBV4-3 combines with J gene TRBJ2-6; 8 bases map to TRBD1. The CDR3 covers 16 residues. Germline V gene lookup returns CDR1 LGHNA and CDR2 YSLEER. Trimming removed 3 bases from V and 5 bases from J; junction bases left unmatched: 6. The CDR3 is CASSQGGQGRANVLTF. The DNA for the CDR3 is TGCGCCAGCAGCCAGGGAGGACAGGGCAGGGCCAACGTCCTGACTTTC.

The chain employs TRBV28 and TRBJ1-5; D remains unclear. CDR1 and CDR2 (germline): MDHEN, SYDVKM. The CDR3 is made up of 13 amino acids. Trimming took off 3 bases at V and 4 bases at J, with 7 bases between the two ends. The CDR3 region has the DNA TGTGCCAGCAGTTTCAGAATAAATCAGCCCCAGCATTTT. Protein sequence: CASSFRINQPQHF.

This clone is a singleton in its sample. The genes are TRBV3-1 (or the pseudogene TRBV3-2) and TRBJ2-2, with D possibly being TRBD1 or TRBD2 (5 bases each). This CDR3 contains 15 residues. CDR1 and CDR2 from the germline V gene are LGHDT and YNNKEL (reference sequence). V was clipped by 4 bases and J by 3 bases, with 12 bases between them. CDR3 coding DNA: TGTGCCAGCAGCCCCCCGGGGACGTACACCGGGGAGCTGTTTTTT. As protein: CASSPPGTYTGELFF.

The chain employs TRBV5-1 and TRBJ2-5; 10 nucleotides align to TRBD1. Germline CDR1 is SGHRS and CDR2 is YFSETQ. The V gene end was trimmed by 0 bases and the J gene end by 5 bases; junction bases not matched to a gene: 13. The CDR3 sequence is 18 residues long. The CDR3 reads CASSLAPLLTGGGETQYF. In DNA form, the CDR3 reads TGCGCCAGCAGCTTGGCCCCCCTACTGACAGGGGGCGGTGAGACCCAGTACTTC.

The V gene is TRBV19, the J gene TRBJ1-2, with a possible D match to TRBD1 (5 bases). The CDR3 is 13 residues long. V lost 9 bases to trimming and J lost 8 bases, with 19 bases between them. Germline V gene sequence: CDR1 LNHDA, CDR2 SQIVND (reference sequence). DNA of the CDR3: TGTGCCAGCTACCCGACAGATCTGGGAGGCTACACCTTC. This codes for CASYPTDLGGYTF. Filled out from reference TRBV19 and TRBJ1-2, the complete variable domain reads DGGITQSPKYLFRKEGQNVTLSCEQNLNHDAMYWYRQDPGQGLRLIYYSQIVNDFQKGDIAEGYSVSREKKESFPLTVTSAQKNPTAFYLCASYPTDLGGYTFGSGTRLTVV.

The rearrangement joins TRBV20-1 to TRBJ2-7, with no clear D. Germline V lookup: CDR1 DFQATT, CDR2 SNEGSKA (reference sequence). V lost 2 bases and J 7 bases, leaving 6 bases between the germline ends. This CDR3 region has 10 residues. The CDR3 reads CSARTVEQYF. The CDR3 bases are TGCAGTGCTAGAACTGTAGAGCAGTACTTC.